These T cell receptor beta chains were read from a single sample in a study of blood T cell repertoires in COVID-19. Sequencing used immunoSEQ multiplex PCR; TCRdb keeps in-frame clones, though not all of them. This repertoire shows a few hundred thousand clones, more than 75% found once; its top ten account for 1.3%. Sequenced input: PBMCs or T cells enriched from blood (not recorded which). Receptor source: a man younger than 45 who had recovered from COVID-19. CDR3s include the opening cysteine and the closing phenylalanine or tryptophan. The order of the fields is D gene, V gene, J gene, clone size, CDR3 protein, CDR3 DNA. A D gene is named only where the DNA matches it firmly. Size is stated for part of the rows, as once, few or many counts, or as a class when the clone is expanded.

.	TRBV12-3/TRBV12-4	TRBJ1-1	.	CASSFGGAEAFF	TGTGCCAGCAGTTTTGGGGGCGCTGAAGCTTTCTTT
TRBD1	TRBV7-9	TRBJ2-5	.	CASSWDRWEETQYF	TGTGCCAGCAGCTGGGACAGGTGGGAAGAGACCCAGTACTTC
.	TRBV27	TRBJ2-3	.	CASSLRPFRGSHTDTDTQYF	TGTGCCAGCAGTTTGCGTCCCTTCCGGGGGTCCCACACCGACACAGATACGCAGTATTTT
TRBD1	TRBV2	TRBJ1-2	.	CASSERQGGNGYTF	TGTGCCAGCAGTGAACGACAGGGCGGCAATGGCTACACCTTC
.	TRBV9	TRBJ1-5	once	CASSVAGNQPQHF	TGTGCCAGCAGCGTAGCGGGCAATCAGCCCCAGCATTTT
TRBD2	TRBV10-3	TRBJ2-5	.	CAISESRLAGDQETQYF	TGTGCCATCAGTGAGTCGCGACTAGCGGGGGATCAAGAGACCCAGTACTTC
.	TRBV5-1	TRBJ1-6	.	CASSLDTQGNSPLHF	TGCGCCAGCAGCTTGGACACTCAGGGGAATTCACCCCTCCACTTT
TRBD1	TRBV5-1	TRBJ2-3	.	CASTEDRSPDTQYF	TGCGCCAGCACCGAGGACAGGAGCCCAGATACGCAGTATTTT
.	TRBV30	TRBJ1-3	.	CAWSVGVNSGNTIYF	TGTGCCTGGAGTGTAGGGGTAAACTCTGGAAACACCATATATTTT
TRBD1	TRBV6-2/TRBV6-3	TRBJ2-7	.	CASSYSGGAFPAYEQYF	TGTGCCAGCAGTTACTCAGGGGGCGCATTCCCGGCCTACGAGCAGTACTTC
.	TRBV13	TRBJ2-7	.	CASSSGLAREQYF	TGTGCCAGCAGCTCCGGCCTAGCACGCGAGCAGTACTTC
TRBD2	TRBV5-1	TRBJ2-1	.	CASSLGASGERSSYNEQFF	TGCGCCAGCAGCTTGGGGGCTAGCGGGGAAAGGAGCTCCTACAATGAGCAGTTCTTC
TRBD2	TRBV4-1	TRBJ2-5	.	CASSQEYLRAGAKETQYF	TGCGCCAGCAGCCAAGAGTACCTAAGAGCGGGGGCAAAAGAGACCCAGTACTTC
.	TRBV7-8	TRBJ1-2	.	CASSALLGEDTF	TGTGCCAGCAGCGCCCTTTTGGGGGAGGACACCTTC
TRBD1	TRBV18	TRBJ1-6	.	CASSLSGQGNSPLHF	TGTGCCAGCTCACTCTCGGGACAGGGTAATTCACCCCTCCACTTT
.	TRBV18	TRBJ1-3	.	CASSPREIHGNTIYF	TGTGCCAGCTCACCGAGGGAAATCCACGGAAACACCATATATTTT
.	TRBV4-1	TRBJ2-7	.	CASSQMQVGLYEQYF	TGCGCCAGCAGCCAAATGCAGGTGGGCCTCTACGAGCAGTACTTC
.	TRBV28	TRBJ2-2	.	CATEPRGASGELFF	TGTGCCACCGAGCCACGGGGGGCGAGCGGGGAGCTGTTTTTT
TRBD2	TRBV9	TRBJ2-2	.	CASRPGLAGSNTGELFF	TGTGCCAGCAGGCCGGGACTAGCGGGGTCGAACACCGGGGAGCTGTTTTTT
.	TRBV25-1	TRBJ1-4	.	CASSKGEAGTNEKLFF	TGTGCCAGCAGTAAGGGGGAAGCAGGCACTAATGAAAAACTGTTTTTT
TRBD1	TRBV18	TRBJ1-5	once	CASSRDRVDNQPQHF	TGTGCCAGCTCACGGGACAGGGTCGACAATCAGCCCCAGCATTTT
TRBD1	TRBV18	TRBJ1-2	.	CASSPGQVGYGYTF	TGTGCCAGCTCACCGGGACAGGTCGGGTATGGCTACACCTTC
.	TRBV6-5	TRBJ2-7	.	CASRPNAVPYEQYF	TGTGCCAGCAGACCTAACGCGGTCCCCTACGAGCAGTACTTC
TRBD1	TRBV7-2	TRBJ1-2	.	CASSLEQGAVGYTF	TGTGCCAGCAGCTTAGAGCAGGGGGCAGTTGGCTACACCTTC
TRBD1	TRBV10-3	TRBJ2-7	.	CAISPLDRVSYEQYF	TGTGCCATCAGCCCTCTAGACAGGGTCTCCTACGAGCAGTACTTC
TRBD1	TRBV13	TRBJ1-1	.	CASSSGTGPRAFF	TGTGCCAGCAGCTCCGGGACAGGTCCCCGAGCTTTCTTT
.	TRBV7-2	TRBJ1-6	.	CASSPRDFSYNSPLHF	TGTGCCAGCAGCCCCCGGGACTTCTCCTATAATTCACCCCTCCACTTT
.	TRBV5-6	TRBJ2-3	.	CASSLVGAVGPDTQYF	TGTGCCAGCAGCTTAGTAGGGGCCGTCGGGCCGGATACGCAGTATTTT
.	TRBV5-1	TRBJ1-4	.	CASSSSSGNEKLFF	TGCGCCAGCAGCTCCAGTAGCGGTAATGAAAAACTGTTTTTT
TRBD1	TRBV7-8	TRBJ1-1	.	CASSFQGVNTEAFF	TGTGCCAGCAGCTTCCAGGGGGTGAACACTGAAGCTTTCTTT
TRBD1	TRBV4-3	TRBJ2-3	.	CASSDRGTTDTQYF	TGCGCCAGCAGCGACAGGGGCACCACAGATACGCAGTATTTT
.	TRBV7-2	TRBJ2-3	.	CASSYTLTDTQYF	TGTGCCAGCAGCTACACATTGACAGATACGCAGTATTTT
.	TRBV5-1	TRBJ2-5	.	CASSSPGGGGRETQYF	TGCGCCAGCAGCTCCCCCGGAGGGGGGGGGCGAGAGACCCAGTACTTC
TRBD1	TRBV7-9	TRBJ1-1	.	CASSRPGTGSWEAFF	TGTGCCAGCAGCCGTCCCGGGACAGGGTCATGGGAGGCTTTCTTT
TRBD1	TRBV4-1	TRBJ2-7	.	CASSPQEVLDRVYEQYF	TGCGCCAGCAGCCCACAAGAGGTCTTGGACAGGGTCTACGAGCAGTACTTC
.	TRBV27	TRBJ1-1	.	CASSPYLRNTEAFF	TGTGCCAGCAGCCCCTACTTACGGAACACTGAAGCTTTCTTT
.	TRBV19	TRBJ2-5	.	CASSTRPGAGETQYF	TGTGCCAGTAGTACCCGACCAGGGGCAGGAGAGACCCAGTACTTC
TRBD1	TRBV30	TRBJ1-5	once	CAWGTGVGNQPQHF	TGTGCCTGGGGGACAGGGGTTGGCAATCAGCCCCAGCATTTT
.	TRBV4-2	TRBJ1-1	.	CASSADAENTEAFF	TGTGCCAGCAGCGCAGATGCAGAGAACACTGAAGCTTTCTTT
.	TRBV27	TRBJ1-5	.	CASSLSMGAWQPQHF	TGTGCCAGCAGTTTATCAATGGGGGCATGGCAGCCCCAGCATTTT
TRBD1	TRBV6-5	TRBJ1-1	once	CASSYTGTAYEAFF	TGTGCCAGCAGCTATACCGGGACAGCCTATGAAGCTTTCTTT
TRBD1	TRBV5-6	TRBJ1-1	.	CASSWGQYTEAFF	TGTGCCAGCAGCTGGGGACAGTACACTGAAGCTTTCTTT
.	TRBV7-2	TRBJ2-2	.	CASSLSKGASVRELFF	TGTGCCAGCAGCCTTTCTAAAGGGGCGTCGGTCCGGGAGCTGTTTTTT
TRBD1	TRBV9	TRBJ1-2	.	CASSVAGQGGVYGYTF	TGTGCCAGCAGCGTAGCAGGACAGGGTGGGGTCTATGGCTACACCTTC
TRBD1	TRBV6-5	TRBJ1-5	.	CASSTRDRRDQPQHF	TGTGCCAGCAGTACCCGGGACAGGAGGGATCAGCCCCAGCATTTT
TRBD1	TRBV11-1	TRBJ1-1	.	CASVTGTVNTEAFF	TGTGCCAGTGTAACCGGGACAGTGAACACTGAAGCTTTCTTT
TRBD1	TRBV4-2	TRBJ1-4	.	CASSQGAGTGSDWEKLFF	TGTGCCAGCAGCCAGGGTGCCGGGACAGGGTCGGATTGGGAAAAACTGTTTTTT
TRBD1	TRBV27	TRBJ1-2	.	CASRPTGGRGYTF	TGTGCCAGCAGGCCGACAGGGGGCAGGGGCTACACCTTC
TRBD1	TRBV7-9	TRBJ1-5	.	CASSWDRGEGNQPQHF	TGTGCCAGCAGCTGGGACAGGGGCGAGGGCAATCAGCCCCAGCATTTT
.	TRBV10-3	TRBJ1-4	.	CAIGSGDEKLFF	TGTGCCATCGGTTCGGGAGATGAAAAACTGTTTTTT